This TCR beta chain was captured in a study of T cell responses to AZD1222 COVID-19 vaccine listed by TCRdb under 2021. For the study in its entirety: A total of about 250 trial participants underwent TCR sequencing, of whom 207 had received two doses of AZD1222 and about 26 had received two doses of the MenACWY control vaccine. Enrollment into the trials was organized by age into subgroups of 18-55, 56-69 and 70-plus years, and those subgroups contained about 150, 27 and 61 TCR-sequenced participants, respectively. Findings and caveats that apply to the study as a whole: Because no day 14 peak-response samples were available, repertoires were characterized only after the peak T cell response. Vaccine-associated CD4 TCRs spanned the whole spike protein, with dominant responses in regions 160-218 and 743-854. Nearly half of unique spike-specific TCRs reportedly recognized epitopes outside regions mutated in the B.1.351 and B.1.1.7 variants. Conclusions about previously exposed vaccinees are limited because only five or six AZD1222 recipients were SARS-CoV-2 seropositive at baseline. In the small 56-69-year group, the increase in depth fell short of significance, most likely because of low power. Participants were mostly white British, with more females than males. The authors suggested clonal diversity may have been underestimated. After two AZD1222 doses, spike-specific TCR breadth and depth were significantly higher than at day 0 and than in MenACWY recipients.

Of note for this clone: Which antigen it targets is not known. No clone much larger than this one lies a single base away; base qualities are absent.

Read against the paper, the sample's time point label means: about 28 days (+/-7) after the second vaccine dose. Because spike-specific TCR depth and breadth did not differ between the two schedules, AZD1222 recipients who got a second dose at roughly 4 weeks were pooled with those who got a second dose at roughly 12 weeks. Vaccinee samples were obtained from the UK trials COV001 and COV002, which included a single-blind randomized controlled phase 2/3 trial of AZD1222 (ChAdOx1 nCoV-19) in healthy adults. Trial participant PBMC samples were collected at day 0 and day 28 after the second dose for TCRbeta chain sequencing. The CDR3 regions of human TCRbeta chains were analyzed by immunosequencing. In the authors' own workflow: TCRs in the repertoires were compared against a reference library of SARS-CoV-2-specific TCRs that had been generated with the MIRA antigen-specificity platform. Breadth was defined as the fraction of unique TCRs that were SARS-CoV-2-associated, and depth was defined as the fraction of total T cells that were SARS-CoV-2-associated. Each spike-specific TCR was assigned to its reactive spike region and to a CD4 or CD8 class using the MIRA data. Log10-transformed breadth and depth values were compared by one-way ANOVA with Sidak's multiple comparisons tests. Not all clones reach the TCRdb copy of this immuneACCESS table, which keeps in-frame sequences only. Checked studies attribute under half of the gap to unresolved V genes and leave the rest unexplained. Clone size and V and J calls were adopted from that table, with D and trimming inferred from the DNA. In all, the sample holds 85,000 to 90,000 clones, and roughly 90% of those were seen once. The ten largest make up about 5.7% of the sample.

Relative to germline, V is 3 bases shorter and J is 4 bases shorter, with 19 bases between their ends. The CDR3 sequence holds 16 residues, the cysteine and phenylalanine included. Only CDR3 DNA remains: 48 bases, in frame from the first base. Based on the germline V gene, the CDR1 and CDR2 sequences are MNHEY and SVGEGT. The receptor was isolated from an adult who received the AZD1222 COVID-19 vaccine. This sample comprised peripheral blood, obtained 28 days after the second AZD1222 dose. The receptor chain draws on TRBV6-2 or TRBV6-3 and TRBJ2-7; the best D guess is TRBD2, with 5 bases matching. The nucleotides read TGTGCCAGCAGTTATGACGGGGAAGATTGGAATTACGAGCAGTACTTC. Protein translation: CASSYDGEDWNYEQYF.